Below, 22 T cell receptor beta chains from the same sample are listed, as sequenced in a study of naive and memory T cell subsets. An equimolar mix of two oligonucleotides served as the beta constant-region primer for TRBC1 and TRBC2. Nested alpha and beta constant-region primers with the SP2 primer drove four PCR rounds on ligated cDNA. MiXCR, applied by TCRdb to the UMI-ligation and nested PCR reads, yields one record per CDR3 protein. The sample lists about 4,200 distinct CDR3 sequences; around 5.5% were seen once. What was sequenced was effector memory CD8+ T cells from blood. Subset described: effector memory, CD45RA- CD27-. These receptors all stem from a human donor in good health.

This clonotype appeared many times. The gene calls are TRBV6-2 or TRBV6-3 and TRBJ2-2; a possible D gene is TRBD1 (5 bases). Per germline, CDR1 MNHEY and CDR2 SVGEGT. Trimming took 6 bases from V and 3 from J, leaving 14 bases between them. The CDR3 length is 15 residues. CDR3 in DNA: TGTGCCAGCAGCTTAGGACACTCGGACACCGGGGAGCTGTTTTTT. It yields the protein CASSLGHSDTGELFF.

This clonotype was observed a few times. The chain recombines TRBV19 with TRBJ2-1, with TRBD2 matching 7 bases. After removal of 7 bases from V and 2 bases from J, the junction contained 2 bases not matched to a gene. The CDR3 is made up of 13 amino acids. Germline V gene lookup returns CDR1 LNHDA and CDR2 SQIVND (reference sequence). Here the CDR3 reads CASTGTTYNEQFF. CDR3 coding DNA: TGTGCCAGTACCGGGACTACCTACAATGAGCAGTTCTTC. The variable domain in full, with the rest retrieved from reference TRBV19 and TRBJ2-1, is DGGITQSPKYLFRKEGQNVTLSCEQNLNHDAMYWYRQDPGQGLRLIYYSQIVNDFQKGDIAEGYSVSREKKESFPLTVTSAQKNPTAFYLCASTGTTYNEQFFGPGTRLTVL.

This clonotype was counted between two and nine times. This sequence joins TRBV20-1 and TRBJ2-7; 10 bases map to TRBD2. Trimming removed 5 bases from V and 5 bases from J; junction bases left unmatched: 12. The germline gives CDR1 DFQATT, CDR2 SNEGSKA (reference sequence). This CDR3 spans 15 amino acids. The CDR3 protein is CSARGTSEGIHEQYF. The CDR3, as DNA: TGCAGTGCTCGTGGGACTAGCGAGGGCATCCACGAGCAGTACTTC.

A few counts support this clonotype. V is TRBV15 and J is TRBJ2-4, with a tentative D call TRBD2 (6 bases). Per germline, CDR1 LNHNV and CDR2 YYDKDF (reference sequence). Trimming removed 0 bases at V and 5 bases at J, with 14 bases between. This CDR3 region has 16 residues. The chain's CDR3 is CATSREGWVAENIQYF. DNA of the CDR3: TGTGCCACCAGCAGAGAGGGTTGGGTAGCGGAAAACATTCAGTACTTC. The full variable domain, its missing parts supplied by reference TRBV15 and TRBJ2-4, is DAMVIQNPRYQVTQFGKPVTLSCSQTLNHNVMYWYQQKSSQAPKLLFHYYDKDFNNEADTPDNFQSRRPNTSFCFLDIRSPGLGDTAMYLCATSREGWVAENIQYFGAGTRLSVL.

This clonotype occurred many times. The chain recombines TRBV6-4 with TRBJ2-3; maybe TRBD2 (6 bases). With 3 bases removed from V and 2 bases from J, the gap between germline ends came to 12 bases. Germline CDR1 MRHNA, CDR2 SNTAGT. The CDR3 runs 15 residues. CDR3 nucleotides: TGTGCCAGCAGTGAGACTAGTTGGGACACAGATACGCAGTATTTT. This gives the protein CASSETSWDTDTQYF.

This clonotype rates as medium-sized (0.01 to 0.1%). The chain has TRBV6-4 and TRBJ2-3, with D possibly being TRBD2 (5 bases). The CDR3 covers 14 residues. Trimming stripped 2 bases from V and 0 bases from J, with 6 bases between. CDR1 and CDR2 (germline): MRHNA, SNTAGT. The CDR3 reads CASSDRGSTDTQYF. CDR3 in DNA: TGTGCCAGCAGTGACCGCGGGAGCACAGATACGCAGTATTTT.

This clonotype was counted at least ten times. The chain is built from TRBV6-4 and TRBJ2-3, with TRBD2 matching over 7 bases. The CDR3 runs 16 residues. Trimming at V came to 4 bases and at J to 0 bases, leaving 7 bases not matched to a gene. CDR1 and CDR2 from the germline V gene are MRHNA and SNTAGT. CDR3 sequence: CASSGSAGGSTDTQYF. CDR3 coding DNA: TGTGCCAGCAGTGGCTCCGCCGGGGGGAGCACAGATACGCAGTATTTT.

Comments on this clonotype: A read error is possible here, since a much larger clone lies one base away. The chain employs TRBV20-1 and TRBJ2-7, with 7 bases aligning to TRBD2. The V and J ends lost 0 bases and 8 bases, in that order; junction bases with no gene match: 10. Germline V gene data show CDR1 as DFQATT and CDR2 as SNEGSKA (reference sequence). The CDR3 runs to 14 residues. In DNA, the CDR3 is TGCAGTGCTAGAGACGGGCGGGAGATGTACAAGCAGTACTTC. Its translation is CSARDGREMYKQYF.

This clonotype was seen at least ten times. V usage is TRBV7-9 and J usage is TRBJ2-2, with D unclear. The CDR3 runs 13 residues. V was clipped by 6 bases and J by 4 bases, with 9 bases between them. CDR1 and CDR2 (germline): SEHNR, FQNEAQ (reference sequence). CDR3 sequence (DNA): TGTGCCAGCAGTGGACCGCTCACCGGGGAGCTGTTTTTT. The encoded protein is CASSGPLTGELFF.

This clonotype was detected many times. The gene calls are TRBV12-5 and TRBJ2-5; maybe TRBD1 (6 bases). CDR1 is LGHNT, CDR2 FRNRAP, per germline. This CDR3 comprises 13 residues. The V gene lost 7 bases and the J gene lost 4 bases, with 13 bases spanning the gap. CDR3: CASALGGGETQYF. In DNA form, the CDR3 reads TGTGCTAGTGCCCTAGGGGGTGGAGAGACCCAGTACTTC.

At least ten counts were recorded for this clonotype. V and J are TRBV7-9 and TRBJ2-1; the D is unclear. CDR1 SEHNR and CDR2 FQNEAQ come from the germline V gene (reference sequence). CDR3 length: 15 residues. Trimming took 2 bases from V and 0 from J, leaving 8 bases between them. CDR3 protein: CASSLSPNSYNEQFF. CDR3 nucleotide sequence: TGTGCCAGCAGCTTATCGCCAAACTCCTACAATGAGCAGTTCTTC.

This clonotype is judged medium-sized (0.01 to 0.1%). The chain links TRBV6-5 to TRBJ2-7; maybe TRBD1 (6 bases). V was cut by 5 bases and J by 2 bases, with 13 bases left in between. The CDR3 extends over 14 amino acids. Germline assignment: CDR1 MNHEY and CDR2 SVGAGI. The CDR3 is CASSPIEGAYEQYF. In DNA form, the CDR3 reads TGTGCCAGCAGTCCTATCGAGGGGGCCTACGAGCAGTACTTC.

The J gene is TRBJ2-7, the V gene TRBV6-1; D perhaps matches TRBD1 (6 bases). Deletions cut 1 base from V and 3 bases from J, with 13 bases between. This CDR3 contains 15 residues. In germline, CDR1 is MNHNS, CDR2 SASEGT. In DNA form, the CDR3 reads TGTGCCAGCAGTGAAGGTCCGGGACAAAACTACGAGCAGTACTTC. Translated: CASSEGPGQNYEQYF.

In its sample, this clonotype was seen a few times. The chain carries TRBV9 and TRBJ2-7; the D gene could be TRBD1 or TRBD2 (5 bases each). Germline loops: CDR1 SGDLS, CDR2 YYNGEE. CDR3 length: 12 amino acids. Deletions cut 3 bases from V and 3 bases from J, with 7 bases between. CDR3 in DNA: TGTGCCAGCAGCGGGGACGGCTACGAGCAGTACTTC. It specifies CASSGDGYEQYF.

This clonotype has a count of ten or more. The chain uses TRBV7-9 and TRBJ2-1, with a weak D call TRBD2 (5 bases). Germline CDR1 SEHNR, CDR2 FQNEAQ (reference sequence). The V and J ends lost 5 bases and 8 bases respectively, with 25 bases between them. The CDR3 totals 17 residues. The DNA of the CDR3 is TGTGCCAGCAGCCCACACGGCGCGGGCAGGCTTGGAGATGAGCAGTTCTTC. This sequence encodes CASSPHGAGRLGDEQFF. The full variable domain, rest sourced from reference TRBV7-9 and TRBJ2-1, is DTGVSQNPRHKITKRGQNVTFRCDPISEHNRLYWYRQTLGQGPEFLTYFQNEAQLEKSRLLSDRFSAERPKGSFSTLEIQRTEQGDSAMYLCASSPHGAGRLGDEQFFGPGTRLTVL.

Sample share makes this clonotype medium-sized (0.01 to 0.1%). The rearrangement joins TRBV30 to TRBJ2-1; the match to TRBD2 covers 8 bases. Germline CDR1 and CDR2: GTSNPN and SVGIG (reference sequence). CDR3 length: 17 residues. The ends lost 4 bases at V and 2 bases at J; junction bases unmatched: 13. CDR3 sequence: CAWMDPLGLAPYNEQFF. The CDR3 region has the DNA TGTGCCTGGATGGACCCTCTTGGACTAGCTCCCTACAATGAGCAGTTCTTC.

Ten or more counts support this clonotype. CDR3 loop: CASSAKGLAGVNEQFF. In DNA, the CDR3 is TGTGCCAGCAGTGCGAAAGGACTAGCGGGAGTAAATGAGCAGTTCTTC. The genes are TRBV6-4 and TRBJ2-1; 13 nucleotides match TRBD2. V shed 4 bases, J shed 7 bases, and the junction held 7 bases outside the gene matches. Germline assignment: CDR1 MRHNA and CDR2 SNTAGT. There are 16 residues in the CDR3.

This clonotype was detected ten times or more. This chain joins TRBV6-4 and TRBJ2-3; TRBD2 matches 14 bases. CDR1 and CDR2 (germline): MRHNA, SNTAGT. Trimming at V came to 6 bases and at J to 4 bases, leaving 3 bases not matched to a gene. CDR3 length: 15 residues. CDR3 bases: TGTGCCAGCAGCGAGACTAGCGGGAGGGCAGATACGCAGTATTTT. Its protein product is CASSETSGRADTQYF.

The table lists this clonotype with many counts. The chain combines TRBV20-1 with TRBJ2-7; the D is unclear. Germline values: CDR1 DFQATT, CDR2 SNEGSKA (reference sequence). The V end lost 2 bases, the J end lost 3 bases, and 14 bases lay between the germline ends. This CDR3 has 14 residues. DNA for the CDR3: TGCAGTGCTAGATCGGGCAGTACCCACTACGAGCAGTACTTC. As protein: CSARSGSTHYEQYF.

This clonotype was recorded a few times. Given a much more abundant clone one base away, this may be a read error. The chain carries TRBV6-1 and TRBJ2-1; no clear D. Deletions cut 2 bases from V and 7 bases from J, with 6 bases between. CDR1 and CDR2 from the germline V gene are MNHNS and SASEGT. This CDR3 is built from 12 residues. CDR3 residues: CASSEFDNEQFF. The CDR3 bases are TGTGCCAGCAGTGAATTCGATAATGAGCAGTTCTTC.

This clonotype has ten or more counts. The CDR3 coding sequence is TGCGCCAGCAGCCAAGGACTAGCGGGGTACAATGAGCAGTTCTTC. Translation gives CASSQGLAGYNEQFF. V gene TRBV4-3 combines with J gene TRBJ2-1; 11 nucleotides line up with TRBD2. J lost 4 bases, V lost 1 base, and 0 bases had no gene match. Germline CDR1 LGHNA, CDR2 YSLEER. The CDR3 sequence is 15 residues long.

The CDR3 bases are TGCAGCGCCCTTCGAGGTCCTGTCGTCGCTGAAGCTTTCTTT. Its protein product is CSALRGPVVAEAFF. The chain carries TRBV29-1 and TRBJ1-1; unclear D gene. V lost 7 bases, J lost 6 bases, and 21 bases lay in between. Germline V gene data show CDR1 as SQVTM and CDR2 as ANQGSEA. This CDR3 contains 14 residues. The variable domain in full, completed from reference TRBV29-1 and TRBJ1-1, reads SAVISQKPSRDICQRGTSLTIQCQVDSQVTMMFWYRQQPGQSLTLIATANQGSEATYESGFVIDKFPISRPNLTFSTLTVSNMSPEDSSIYLCSALRGPVVAEAFFGQGTRLTVV.